This section outlines one T cell receptor beta chain sequence together with its context. The CDR3 covers 19 residues. The V segment lost 0 bases and the J segment 0 bases; nucleotides outside the gene matches: 11. CDR1 and CDR2 (germline): DFQATT, SNEGSKA (reference sequence). Arm-PCR of CDR3 regions and iRepertoire HTBI primers were the basis on which TCR beta libraries were built. TCRdb reprocessed the multiplex PCR reads via MiXCR and lists one record per CDR3 protein. Here the sample spans 500,000 to 700,000 distinct CDR3 sequences, about 32% being singletons. This sample is part of a study of regulatory T cells in long-lasting Graves disease. Sample time point: persistent/refractory GD, antithyroid drugs over 5 years with positive TRAb. PBMCs were the source of the RNA used for TCR sequencing.

The chain links TRBV20-1 to TRBJ2-6; the match to TRBD2 covers 7 bases. The receptor was derived from a female donor with Graves disease. The sequencing used peripheral blood mononuclear cells (PBMCs), collected when the disease was refractory, from a patient treated with antithyroid drugs. The CDR3 DNA is TGCAGTGCTAGAGAAAAATGGGGGGGACGACGCTCTGGGGCCAACGTCCTGACTTTC. It specifies CSAREKWGGRRSGANVLTF.